This record covers a single T cell receptor (beta chain). This sample was included in a study of T-cell memory formation after mild COVID-19. Via MiXCR, TCRdb re-called the 5' RACE reads, giving one row per CDR3 protein. The data show 280,000 or so distinct CDR3 sequences, more than 15% seen once. The origin of this receptor is a man between 18 and 29 years old who had mild COVID-19 (a few samples of this study predate the infection). Cell type and time point are not known. The sample consisted of PBMCs or a T cell subset sorted from them (not recorded which).

The CDR3 reads CASSESRLAGALTYEQYV. CDR3 DNA: TGTGCCAGCAGCGAAAGTCGGCTAGCGGGGGCCCTGACCTACGAGCAGTACGTC. This chain joins TRBV2 and TRBJ2-7; 10 bases line up with TRBD2. CDR3 length: 18 residues. The germline V gene encodes CDR1 SNHLY and CDR2 FYNNEI. The trim removed 6 bases at V and 2 bases at J, leaving 16 bases unmatched.